The clone carrying this TCR beta chain has at least ten counts. Its specificity is unknown. Over several immunoSEQ plates, each subset's genomic DNA was distributed in even portions. Data came from immunoSEQ multiplex PCR; TCRdb stores just in-frame clones and leaves some out. The sample comprises 650,000 to 750,000 clones, about three quarters of which are singletons, and about 1.8% rests with the top ten. Germline lookup yields CDR1 MRHNA and CDR2 SNTAGT. V was clipped by 11 bases and J by 4 bases, with 11 bases between them. The CDR3 extends over 11 amino acids. The sample originates from a study of shared clonotypes between healthy human individuals. Study-wide findings and caveats: The sole specimen, blood, was sampled, and tissue repertoires likely differ.

In the CD4+ fraction, cells were divided into CD45RA+ naive and CD45RA-negative memory subsets. Sequenced sample: memory CD4+ T cells sorted from blood. The sample's subset: CD45RA-negative fraction. This TCR came from a woman aged 25-40 years in good health. The chain recombines TRBV6-4 with TRBJ1-2, with D hard to call. CDR3 sequence: CAGGILYGYTF. CDR3 bases: TGTGCCGGAGGGATCCTCTATGGCTACACCTTC.